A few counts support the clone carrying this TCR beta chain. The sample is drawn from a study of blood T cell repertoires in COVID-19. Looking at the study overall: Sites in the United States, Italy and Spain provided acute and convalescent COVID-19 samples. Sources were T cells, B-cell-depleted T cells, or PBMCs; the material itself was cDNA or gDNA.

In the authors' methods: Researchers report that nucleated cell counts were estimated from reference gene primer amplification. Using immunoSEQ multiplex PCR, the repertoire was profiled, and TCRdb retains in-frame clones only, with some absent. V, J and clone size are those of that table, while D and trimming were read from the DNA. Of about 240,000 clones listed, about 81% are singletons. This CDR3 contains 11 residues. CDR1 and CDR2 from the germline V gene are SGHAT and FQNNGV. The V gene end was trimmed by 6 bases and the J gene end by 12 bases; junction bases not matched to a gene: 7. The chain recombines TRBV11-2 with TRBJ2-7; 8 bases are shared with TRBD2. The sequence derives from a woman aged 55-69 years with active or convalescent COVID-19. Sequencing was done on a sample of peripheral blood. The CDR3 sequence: CASSQGLAPYF. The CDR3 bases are TGTGCCAGCAGTCAAGGACTAGCACCGTACTTC. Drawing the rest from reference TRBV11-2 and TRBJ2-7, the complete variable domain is EAGVAQSPRYKIIEKRQSVAFWCNPISGHATLYWYQQILGQGPKLLIQFQNNGVVDDSQLPKDRFSAERLKGVDSTLKIQPAKLEDSAVYLCASSQGLAPYFGPGTRLTVT.